Listed here are 20 T cell receptor beta chains from one sample, sequenced in a study of human thymus T cells. Sequencing used immunoSEQ multiplex PCR; TCRdb keeps in-frame clones, though not all of them. The sample holds roughly 130,000 clones, approximately 96% seen once. Thymic material originated from resections removed in the course of corrective heart surgery. The specimen sequenced was thymus tissue. All receptors come from a boy in the first two years of life with a congenital heart defect but otherwise immunologically healthy.

The chain is built from TRBV28 and TRBJ2-7; D might be TRBD1 (5 bases). Germline CDR1 is MDHEN and CDR2 is SYDVKM. The CDR3 sequence is 17 residues long. Trimming shortened V by 5 bases and J by 3 bases, and 23 bases separated the two germline ends. The CDR3 sequence is CASSKRGNLPRFYEQYF. The CDR3 nucleotides read TGTGCCAGCAGTAAAAGGGGCAACTTGCCCCGTTTCTACGAGCAGTACTTC. The full variable domain, completed using reference TRBV28 and TRBJ2-7, is DVKVTQSSRYLVKRTGEKVFLECVQDMDHENMFWYRQDPGLGLRLIYFSYDVKMKEKGDIPEGYSVSREKKERFSLILESASTNQTSMYLCASSKRGNLPRFYEQYFGPGTRLTVT.

J is TRBJ1-2 and V is TRBV29-1; D call uncertain. V shed 1 base and J shed 4 bases, with 10 bases lying between them. The germline CDR1 and CDR2 sequences are SQVTM and ANQGSEA. There are 13 residues in the CDR3. CDR3 amino acids: CSVEVGLLYGYTF. The CDR3 coding sequence is TGCAGCGTTGAAGTAGGCCTCCTCTATGGCTACACCTTC. The whole variable domain, remainder taken from reference TRBV29-1 and TRBJ1-2, is SAVISQKPSRDICQRGTSLTIQCQVDSQVTMMFWYRQQPGQSLTLIATANQGSEATYESGFVIDKFPISRPNLTFSTLTVSNMSPEDSSIYLCSVEVGLLYGYTFGSGTRLTVV.

The genes are TRBV7-8 and TRBJ2-4; 8 nucleotides line up with TRBD2. The V gene's germline CDR1 is SGHVS and CDR2 FQNEAQ. J lost 4 bases, V lost 1 base, and 9 bases had no gene match. This CDR3 region has 17 residues. This chain's CDR3 is CASSLDGRGVHKNIQYF. The DNA for the CDR3 is TGTGCCAGCAGCTTAGATGGGCGGGGGGTCCATAAAAACATTCAGTACTTC.

This clone was counted between two and nine times. V gene TRBV28 combines with J gene TRBJ2-4; D may be TRBD1 (6 bases). Germline-derived CDR1 and CDR2 are MDHEN and SYDVKM. The CDR3 extends over 15 amino acids. The germline V and J ends were trimmed by 6 bases and 1 base, with 13 bases remaining between them. The CDR3 loop reads CASRVTGTAKNIQYF. The CDR3 DNA sequence: TGTGCCAGCAGGGTAACAGGGACCGCCAAAAACATTCAGTACTTC.

V and J are TRBV5-1 and TRBJ1-3, with 8 bases matching TRBD1. V gave up 5 bases and J gave up 2 bases; unmatched junction bases: 3. The CDR3 consists of 14 residues. Germline CDR1 reads SGHRS; CDR2 reads YFSETQ. For the CDR3, the DNA is TGCGCCAGCAGTCAGGGGGCGCCTGGAAACACCATATATTTT. This translates into CASSQGAPGNTIYF. Filled out from reference TRBV5-1 and TRBJ1-3, the complete variable domain reads KAGVTQTPRYLIKTRGQQVTLSCSPISGHRSVSWYQQTPGQGLQFLFEYFSETQRNKGNFPGRFSGRQFSNSRSEMNVSTLELGDSALYLCASSQGAPGNTIYFGEGSWLTVV.

The chain is built from TRBV30 and TRBJ2-4; 11 bases line up with TRBD1. After removal of 5 bases from V and 0 bases from J, the junction contained 9 bases not matched to a gene. CDR1 and CDR2 (germline): GTSNPN, SVGIG (reference sequence). CDR3 length equals 17 residues. The CDR3 protein is CAWPGQGVHLAKNIQYF. The CDR3 nucleotides are TGTGCCTGGCCGGGACAGGGGGTTCACCTAGCCAAAAACATTCAGTACTTC. Complete variable domain (other parts from reference TRBV30 and TRBJ2-4): SQTIHQWPATLVQPVGSPLSLECTVEGTSNPNLYWYRQAAGRGLQLLFYSVGIGQISSEVPQNLSASRPQDRQFILSSKKLLLSDSGFYLCAWPGQGVHLAKNIQYFGAGTRLSVL.

The V and J genes are TRBV28 and TRBJ1-3; D ambiguous. The CDR3 has 16 residues. Germline lookup yields CDR1 MDHEN and CDR2 SYDVKM. Between the trimmed V and J ends, which lost 5 bases and 4 bases, there was a span of 18 bases. CDR3 amino acids: CASSPLTGISGNTIYF. The CDR3 DNA reads TGTGCCAGCAGTCCGCTGACGGGAATAAGCGGAAACACCATATATTTT.

This chain uses TRBV5-1 with TRBJ2-5; 13 bases align to TRBD2. CDR1 and CDR2 from the germline V gene are SGHRS and YFSETQ. The V and J ends lost 4 bases and 4 bases, in that order; junction bases with no gene match: 16. This CDR3 spans 19 amino acids. The CDR3 here is CASSLHWATSGGPGETQYF. In nucleotides, the CDR3 is TGCGCCAGCAGCCTCCATTGGGCGACTAGCGGGGGGCCTGGAGAGACCCAGTACTTC.

This chain links TRBV9 with TRBJ2-1; TRBD2 matches 13 bases. CDR3 length equals 16 residues. V shed 0 bases, J shed 5 bases, and the junction held 2 bases outside the gene matches. The germline gives CDR1 SGDLS, CDR2 YYNGEE. This CDR3 reads CASSVGGLAGDNEQFF. The CDR3 DNA reads as TGTGCCAGCAGCGTAGGAGGACTAGCGGGGGACAATGAGCAGTTCTTC.

V usage is TRBV4-1 and J usage is TRBJ1-2; 7 positions match TRBD1. Losses at the gene ends were 4 bases for V and 5 bases for J; bases not matched to a gene: 19. The V gene's germline CDR1 is MGHRA and CDR2 YSYEKL. CDR3 length equals 18 residues. CDR3 residues: CASSPKGKTGLLGYGYTF. DNA of the CDR3: TGCGCCAGCAGCCCCAAGGGGAAGACAGGGCTACTGGGGTATGGCTACACCTTC.

This clone appeared a single time. This chain uses TRBV2 with TRBJ2-4; D possibly corresponds to TRBD1 (5 bases). In germline, CDR1 is SNHLY, CDR2 FYNNEI. This CDR3 contains 11 residues. V was clipped by 8 bases and J by 9 bases, with 11 bases between them. CDR3 DNA sequence: TGTGCCAGCGCAGGGTGGGGCATTCAGTACTTC. It is translated as CASAGWGIQYF.

The gene calls are TRBV2 and TRBJ1-1; TRBD1 is a possible D gene (6 bases). The CDR3 has 13 amino acids. Per germline, CDR1 SNHLY and CDR2 FYNNEI. Trimming took 10 bases from V and 4 from J, leaving 16 bases between them. CDR3 in amino acids: CATRGGEGTEAFF. The CDR3 DNA sequence: TGTGCCACAAGGGGGGGCGAGGGCACTGAAGCTTTCTTT.

In its sample, this clone was seen once. The chain couples TRBV27 to TRBJ2-7; 10 bases match TRBD1. The V gene end was trimmed by 3 bases and the J gene end by 1 base; junction bases not matched to a gene: 6. The CDR3 extends over 16 amino acids. In germline, CDR1 is MNHEY, CDR2 SMNVEV (reference sequence). The CDR3 coding sequence is TGTGCCAGCAGTTTTACCCGGACAGGGGGTTCCTACGAGCAGTACTTC. It specifies CASSFTRTGGSYEQYF.

J is TRBJ2-1 and V is TRBV7-8, with D tentatively TRBD1 (5 bases). The germline V gene encodes CDR1 SGHVS and CDR2 FQNEAQ. CDR3 length equals 13 residues. The V end lost 4 bases, the J end lost 8 bases, and 12 bases lay between the germline ends. CDR3 in amino acids: CASSSWGPDEQFF. As DNA, the CDR3 is TGTGCCAGCAGCTCATGGGGCCCCGATGAGCAGTTCTTC.

This chain joins TRBV7-2 and TRBJ2-5; 12 nucleotides line up with TRBD2. V trimming: 2 bases; J trimming: 5 bases; junction bases outside the gene matches: 9. CDR1 and CDR2 (germline): SGHTA, FQGNSA. This CDR3 region has 17 residues. The CDR3 is CASSLFTTSGGGETQYF. The CDR3 region has the DNA TGTGCCAGCAGCTTATTTACGACTAGCGGGGGTGGGGAGACCCAGTACTTC.

This chain links TRBV27 with TRBJ2-3, with 11 bases matching TRBD2. CDR3 length equals 15 residues. V shed 5 bases, J shed 5 bases, and the junction held 6 bases outside the gene matches. Germline V gives CDR1 MNHEY, CDR2 SMNVEV (reference sequence). Here the CDR3 reads CASSPSGGKEDTQYF. The DNA of the CDR3 is TGTGCCAGCAGTCCTAGCGGGGGGAAAGAAGATACGCAGTATTTT.

The chain is built from TRBV9 and TRBJ2-1; no clear D. The CDR3 spans 14 residues. The V end was cut by 0 bases, the J end by 9 bases, with 13 bases between. Germline CDR1 SGDLS, CDR2 YYNGEE. DNA of the CDR3: TGTGCCAGCAGCGTAGTTCGGGCTGACGGTGAGCAGTTCTTC. As protein: CASSVVRADGEQFF. The full variable domain, completed using reference TRBV9 and TRBJ2-1, is DSGVTQTPKHLITATGQRVTLRCSPRSGDLSVYWYQQSLDQGLQFLIQYYNGEERAKGNILERFSAQQFPDLHSELNLSSLELGDSALYFCASSVVRADGEQFFGPGTRLTVL.

The V and J genes are TRBV4-3 and TRBJ2-1, with D possibly matching TRBD2 (5 bases). This CDR3 is 14 amino acids long. V dropped 0 bases and J dropped 10 bases, with 13 bases sitting between them. CDR1 and CDR2 (germline): LGHNA, YSLEER. DNA of the CDR3: TGCGCCAGCAGCCAAGATCGCCCTCCGGGGGAGCAGTTCTTC. Translating it yields CASSQDRPPGEQFF.

The chain couples TRBV11-2 to TRBJ1-2, with no clear D. Germline V gives CDR1 SGHAT, CDR2 FQNNGV. V lost 1 base and J 0 bases, leaving 6 bases between the germline ends. The CDR3 contains 14 residues. CDR3 nucleotides: TGTGCCAGCAGCTTAGGCAGCCCTAACTATGGCTACACCTTC. Residues: CASSLGSPNYGYTF.

The chain combines TRBV4-1 with TRBJ2-3, with D possibly TRBD2 on 5 matching bases. Germline values: CDR1 MGHRA, CDR2 YSYEKL. Trimming took 2 bases from V and 6 from J, leaving 15 bases between them. CDR3 size: 15 residues. The CDR3 DNA is TGCGCCAGCAGCCAACCGGGGATCGACACCGATACGCAGTATTTT. Amino acid sequence: CASSQPGIDTDTQYF.